The 17 T cell receptor beta chains listed next were all sequenced from one sample in a study of persistence of HIV-infected CD4 T cells. No cognate antigen is known for these TCRs. Sequencing used immunoSEQ version 4 in survey mode. Method: immunoSEQ multiplex PCR; TCRdb's copy keeps in-frame clones and lacks some. This sample yields approximately 40,000 clones, of which approximately 80% are seen a single time; over 12% belongs to the top ten. Overlapping HIV-1 Gag 15-mer peptides at about 1 ug per peptide per mL were used. Memory cells lacking CD40L and CD69 with high CD45RO were sorted. The sequencing used CD4+ T cells sorted from PBMCs after roughly 19-hour stimulation, collected from a patient who received antiretroviral therapy. The receptors shown here come from an adult man with HIV who was CMV-seropositive.

V usage is TRBV19 and J usage is TRBJ1-4; no clear D. Trimming took 10 bases from V and 3 from J, leaving 18 bases between them. This CDR3 is 15 amino acids long. Germline CDR1 is LNHDA and CDR2 is SQIVND (reference sequence). The chain's CDR3 is CATRGRQRANEKLFF. CDR3 sequence (DNA): TGTGCCACCCGCGGACGGCAGAGGGCTAATGAAAAACTGTTTTTT.

This chain uses TRBV18 with TRBJ1-2; 7 nucleotides line up with TRBD1. J gave up 4 bases and V 2 bases, and 4 bases lay outside the gene matches. The CDR3 extends over 14 amino acids. CDR1 and CDR2 (germline): KGHSH, LQKENI. The CDR3 sequence is CASSPEGAFYGYTF. The DNA of the CDR3 is TGTGCCAGCTCACCAGAGGGGGCTTTCTATGGCTACACCTTC. Drawing the rest from reference TRBV18 and TRBJ1-2, the complete variable domain is NAGVMQNPRHLVRRRGQEARLRCSPMKGHSHVYWYRQLPEEGLKFMVYLQKENIIDESGMPKERFSAEFPKEGPSILRIQQVVRGDSAAYFCASSPEGAFYGYTFGSGTRLTVV.

The chain links TRBV30 to TRBJ1-4; 7 nucleotides align to TRBD1. The length of the CDR3 is 15 residues. The J segment lost 0 bases and the V segment lost 2 bases, leaving 3 bases of the junction unmatched. Germline assignment: CDR1 GTSNPN and CDR2 SVGIG (reference sequence). CDR3 nucleotide sequence: TGTGCCTGGAGTCAGGGGACAGCAACTAATGAAAAACTGTTTTTT. Protein sequence: CAWSQGTATNEKLFF.

This clone was counted only a few times. This sequence joins TRBV14 and TRBJ1-6; 9 positions match TRBD1. The CDR3 contains 16 residues. Per germline, CDR1 SGHDN and CDR2 FVKESK. V shed 4 bases, J shed 7 bases, and the junction held 8 bases outside the gene matches. This CDR3 reads CASSLTGGSNNSPLHF. CDR3 coding DNA: TGTGCCAGCAGCCTGACAGGGGGAAGTAACAATTCACCCCTCCACTTT.

This clone was recorded a few times. One end of the junction fails to match germline, which may point to a read error. The rearrangement uses TRBV6-5 and TRBJ1-6, with 9 bases aligning to TRBD1. CDR3 length: 15 residues. CDR1 MNHEY and CDR2 SVGAGI come from the germline V gene. The CDR3 loop reads CASSDSGTGSSPLHF. The CDR3 nucleotides read TGTGCCAGCAGTGACTCCGGGACAGGGAGTTCACCCCTCCACTTT.

The V and J genes are TRBV7-8 and TRBJ2-7; tentatively, D is TRBD1 (5 bases). The germline V and J ends were trimmed by 5 bases and 4 bases, with 12 bases remaining between them. From germline, CDR1 is SGHVS and CDR2 FQNEAQ. The CDR3 spans 13 residues. In DNA, the CDR3 is TGTGCCAGCAGCCAGGACACCCTTTACGAGCAGTACTTC. It is translated as CASSQDTLYEQYF.

This clone turned up a few times. The chain's CDR3 is CASSIDLQSAVGYTF. CDR3 in DNA: TGTGCCAGTAGTATAGATCTTCAGTCGGCGGTGGGCTACACCTTC. The J gene is TRBJ1-2, the V gene TRBV19, with D uncertain. Trimming cost V 0 bases and J 8 bases, with 16 bases left between them. The CDR3 is 15 residues long. Germline CDR1 LNHDA, CDR2 SQIVND (reference sequence).

The chain carries TRBV6-5 and TRBJ1-2; D is unresolved. The CDR3 length is 15 residues. Germline-derived CDR1 and CDR2 are MNHEY and SVGAGI. The V end was cut by 7 bases, the J end by 4 bases, with 19 bases between. The CDR3 sequence: CASTLSKRGSYGYTF. CDR3 DNA: TGTGCCAGCACACTCTCAAAGCGGGGTAGCTATGGCTACACCTTC.

The chain recombines TRBV5-5 with TRBJ1-6; possible D gene TRBD1, 6 bases. Between the trimmed V and J ends, which lost 3 bases and 7 bases, there was a span of 23 bases. Germline CDR1 reads SGHKS; CDR2 reads YYEKEE (reference sequence). The CDR3 has 18 residues. This CDR3 is CASSSIPHTQGTNSPLHF. CDR3 nucleotides: TGTGCCAGCAGCTCCATCCCACACACACAGGGCACGAATTCACCCCTCCACTTT.

The chain combines TRBV29-1 with TRBJ1-1; TRBD1 aligns across 8 bases. From germline, CDR1 is SQVTM and CDR2 ANQGSEA. CDR3 length equals 12 residues. V lost 6 bases and J lost 1; bases outside the gene matches: 1. The CDR3 DNA reads TGCAGCGTGGACAGGGAGAACACTGAAGCTTTCTTT. Translation: CSVDRENTEAFF.

The rearrangement links TRBV18 to TRBJ2-1; D gene uncertain. CDR1 and CDR2 from the germline V gene are KGHSH and LQKENI. Trimming pared 1 base from V and 2 bases from J, leaving 6 bases between. CDR3 length: 14 residues. The CDR3 spells CASSPRPTYNEQFF. The CDR3 region has the DNA TGTGCCAGCTCACCACGACCAACCTACAATGAGCAGTTCTTC.

The chain links TRBV5-6 to TRBJ2-7; D ambiguous. Trimming removed 4 bases from V and 0 bases from J, with 2 bases in between. Germline CDR1 and CDR2: SGHDT and YYEEEE. This CDR3 comprises 11 residues. The CDR3 DNA is TGTGCCAGCAGCAACTCCTACGAGCAGTACTTC. Its protein product is CASSNSYEQYF. The whole variable domain, remainder taken from reference TRBV5-6 and TRBJ2-7, is DAGVTQSPTHLIKTRGQQVTLRCSPKSGHDTVSWYQQALGQGPQFIFQYYEEEERQRGNFPDRFSGHQFPNYSSELNVNALLLGDSALYLCASSNSYEQYFGPGTRLTVT.

The chain uses TRBV21-1 and TRBJ1-2. TRBV21-1 is a known pseudogene. CDR3 size: 11 residues. For the CDR3, the DNA is TGTGCCAGCAGCAAGAACTATGGCTACACCTTC. It encodes CASSKNYGYTF.

V is TRBV10-3 and J is TRBJ1-6, with 8 bases that match TRBD1. The CDR3 covers 15 residues. Germline CDR1 reads ENHRY; CDR2 reads SYGVKD. V gave up 3 bases and J gave up 8 bases; unmatched junction bases: 6. CDR3 residues: CAISDGQGNDSPLHF. The CDR3 DNA follows: TGTGCCATCAGTGATGGACAGGGCAATGATTCACCCCTCCACTTT.

This clone is medium-sized (0.01 to 0.1%) within its sample. V gene TRBV2 combines with J gene TRBJ1-5, with D possibly TRBD1 on 5 matching bases. The CDR3 runs 13 residues. V was cut by 3 bases and J by 4 bases, with 7 bases left in between. Per germline, CDR1 SNHLY and CDR2 FYNNEI. The CDR3: CASSERGNQPQHF. In DNA, the CDR3 is TGTGCCAGCAGTGAGAGGGGAAATCAGCCCCAGCATTTT. The entire variable domain, with the rest obtained from reference TRBV2 and TRBJ1-5, is as follows: EPEVTQTPSHQVTQMGQEVILRCVPISNHLYFYWYRQILGQKVEFLVSFYNNEISEKSEIFDDQFSVERPDGSNFTLKIRSTKLEDSAMYFCASSERGNQPQHFGDGTRLSIL.

The chain employs TRBV7-9 and TRBJ2-7; the D is unclear. The length of the CDR3 is 14 residues. Trimming removed 5 bases from V and 1 base from J, with 12 bases in between. CDR1 and CDR2 (germline): SEHNR, FQNEAQ (reference sequence). CDR3 sequence: CASSPLTWSYEQYF. Here the CDR3 DNA reads TGTGCCAGCAGCCCCCTGACTTGGTCCTACGAGCAGTACTTC.

This chain links TRBV29-1 with TRBJ1-6; D may be TRBD1 (6 bases). This CDR3 region has 14 residues. The germline V gene encodes CDR1 SQVTM and CDR2 ANQGSEA. Trimming left V 4 bases short and J 9 bases short, with 16 bases between. CDR3 sequence: CSVVLDSTGSPLHF. The DNA for the CDR3 is TGCAGCGTTGTGTTGGACAGCACAGGTTCACCCCTCCACTTT.